This TCR beta chain was recovered during a study of T cells in Graves' hyperthyroidism and ophthalmopathy (dated by TCRdb to about 2019). Regarding the study in general: To identify TCR V-J signatures that set the groups apart, the researchers used a discovery cohort of 100 patients, made up of under 45 with Graves' ophthalmopathy and around 58 with stable Graves' hyperthyroidism. TCR Vbeta CDR3 sequencing of 130 to 150 peripheral blood samples (43 ophthalmopathy, about 74 hyperthyroidism and some 17 progressor patients) is reported in the paper. The 75 to 100 discovery patients were randomly split 7:3 into training and test sets. Once sampling was done, hyperthyroidism patients were given methimazole at a starting dose of 30 mg daily, whereas ophthalmopathy patients were given high-dose intravenous methylprednisolone. Prospective prediction of ophthalmopathy was tested in an independent validation cohort consisting of some 19 hyperthyroidism patients and 15 or so patients who later progressed to ophthalmopathy. In roughly six Graves' hyperthyroidism patients, the study also compared T-cell repertoires from thyroid tissue with T-cell repertoires from blood.

General conclusions and limits of the study: Most expanded thyroid clonotypes (frequency above 0.001) were also found in blood, which suggests that blood repertoires may mirror thyroid immune responses. In validation, progression to ophthalmopathy was predicted by the model with 70.59% sensitivity and nearly 75% specificity, a median of approximately 6.5 months before onset. No statistical method was used to fix the sample size in advance, and group allocation was not hidden from the investigators. A 13 V-J signature model separated ophthalmopathy from stable hyperthyroidism, with 87.88% sensitivity and around 84% specificity in cross-validation and 80%/75% in testing.

There are many counts of this clonotype. The target of this receptor is not known. It has no much larger one-base neighbor in the sample; base qualities were not kept. The CDR3 holds 12 amino acids from the cysteine to the phenylalanine. CDR3 DNA only is kept here, 36 bases in frame from base 1. CDR1 WNHNN and CDR2 SYGVQD were looked up in the germline V gene (reference sequence). The V end loses 8 bases and the J end loses 1 base, and a stretch of 6 bases separates them. Exclusion was applied to patients with uncontrolled infections, other autoimmune diseases, pregnancy or lactation. Diagnoses relied on clinical symptoms, serum thyroxine and TRAb, thyroid ultrasound and orbital computed tomography. Total RNA was extracted with Trizol reagent, and quality was checked on an Agilent 2100 Bioanalyzer. The TCR beta CDR3 regions were amplified from RNA transcripts. For the first round of RT-PCR on the TCR CDR3, the HTBI primer set was used together with the Qiagen OneStep RT-PCR kit. Libraries were constructed in a second round of multiplex PCR, after which size selection and purification were performed. Sequencing of the libraries was done on an Illumina HiSeq2000 using paired-end 100 bp reads. In the authors' own workflow: SOAPnuke was used to process the raw data, removing reads that contained adapters or uncalled bases, had a mean Phred below 15, or lacked an exact match to the constant primer or identifier. High-quality paired reads were merged with COPE v1.2.5, and unique nucleotide sequences were defined as clonotypes. Clonotypes were aligned to IMGT TRBV, TRBD and TRBJ reference segments using MiTCR v1.1. Analysis was restricted to V-J combinations with a frequency above 0.0001, which covered roughly 99% of repertoires. A TCS score was defined as the ratio of F50 (clonal expansion) to E x V (chaos), with BLOSUM62-based TCRdist applied between CDR3 peptides within each V-J. Welch's t-statistics and random forest reduced just over 500 V-J features to 13, which were used in a naive Bayes classifier (R e1071). The similarity between thyroid and blood repertoires was quantified using the Morisita-Horn index. TCRdb applied fastp at Q25 and MiXCR to the public reads, then kept only in-frame beta chains. Duplicate CDR3 protein sequences are folded into a single record with the most common DNA and genes. In this record, the V and J calls reflect TCRdb's handling and not the investigators' own analysis. The sample contains hundreds of thousands of distinct CDR3 sequences, about 45% of them found a single time. The ten biggest clones cover 6.5% to 9% of the sample.

The sample consisted of peripheral blood or thyroid tissue (not recorded which). The chain was built from TRBV10-1 and TRBJ1-5, with the D gene too uncertain to name. The clonotype comes from an adult man with Graves' disease, either hyperthyroidism or ophthalmopathy (not recorded which). The CDR3 protein is CASGESNQPQHF. DNA sequence: TGCGCCAGCGGGGAGAGCAATCAGCCCCAGCATTTT.